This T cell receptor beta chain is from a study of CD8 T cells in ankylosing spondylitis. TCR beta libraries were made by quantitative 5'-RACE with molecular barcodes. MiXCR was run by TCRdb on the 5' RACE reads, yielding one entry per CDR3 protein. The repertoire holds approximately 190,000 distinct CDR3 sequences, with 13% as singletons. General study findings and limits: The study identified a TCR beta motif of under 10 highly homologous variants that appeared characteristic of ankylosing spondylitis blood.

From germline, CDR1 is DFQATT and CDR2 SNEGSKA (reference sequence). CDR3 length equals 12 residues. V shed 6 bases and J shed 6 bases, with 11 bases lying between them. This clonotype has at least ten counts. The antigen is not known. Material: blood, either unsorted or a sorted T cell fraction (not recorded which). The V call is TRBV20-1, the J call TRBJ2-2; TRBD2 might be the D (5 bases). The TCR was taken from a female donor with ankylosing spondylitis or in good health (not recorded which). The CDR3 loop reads CSANGVAGELFF. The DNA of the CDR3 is TGCAGTGCAAACGGGGTAGCCGGGGAGCTGTTTTTT.